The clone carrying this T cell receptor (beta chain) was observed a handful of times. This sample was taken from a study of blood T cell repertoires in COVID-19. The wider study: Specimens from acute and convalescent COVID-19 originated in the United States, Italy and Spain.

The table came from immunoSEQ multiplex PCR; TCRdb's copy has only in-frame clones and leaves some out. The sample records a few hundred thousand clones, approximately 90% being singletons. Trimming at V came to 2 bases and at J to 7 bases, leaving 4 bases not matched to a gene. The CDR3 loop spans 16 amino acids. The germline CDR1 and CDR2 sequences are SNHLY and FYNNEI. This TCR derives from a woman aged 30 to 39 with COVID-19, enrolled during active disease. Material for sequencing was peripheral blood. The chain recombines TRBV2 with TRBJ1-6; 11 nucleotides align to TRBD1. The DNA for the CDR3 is TGTGCCAGCAGTGAACGTGGACAGGGGGCGAATTCACCCCTCCACTTT. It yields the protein CASSERGQGANSPLHF.